This TCR beta chain was identified in a study of spatial heterogeneity in lung cancer. This clonotype was recorded many times. The time point denotes: sample taken at primary tumor resection. The donor group consisted of around 66 patients who had untreated, early-stage non-small cell lung cancer. Unsorted whole RNA samples from tumor, nontumor lung or frozen PBMC were sequenced. The CDR3 has 15 amino acids. Germline CDR1 reads DFQATT; CDR2 reads SNEGSKA (reference sequence). V lost 0 bases to trimming and J lost 6 bases, with 15 bases between them. TCRdb called the 5' RACE reads again in MiXCR, with one record for every CDR3 protein. The sample has about 36,000 distinct CDR3 sequences; less than 9% are singletons.

This sequence originates from a female donor with early-stage non-small cell lung cancer. V and J are TRBV20-1 and TRBJ1-5; unclear D gene. The sequencing used PBMCs, collected at surgery. CDR3 sequence reads: CSARDPGQRVQPQHF. In nucleotides, the CDR3 is TGCAGTGCTAGAGATCCCGGCCAAAGAGTTCAGCCCCAGCATTTT.